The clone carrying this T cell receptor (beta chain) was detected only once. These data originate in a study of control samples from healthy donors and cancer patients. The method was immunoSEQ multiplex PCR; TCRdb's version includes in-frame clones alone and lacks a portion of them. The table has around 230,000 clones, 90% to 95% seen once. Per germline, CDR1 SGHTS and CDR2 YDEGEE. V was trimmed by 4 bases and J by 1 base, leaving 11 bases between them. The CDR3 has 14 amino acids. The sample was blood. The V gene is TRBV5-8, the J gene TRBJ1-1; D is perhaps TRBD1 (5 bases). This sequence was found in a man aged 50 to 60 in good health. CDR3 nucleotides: TGTGCCAGCAGCCTCTTAAGGGGGAACACTGAAGCTTTCTTT. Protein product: CASSLLRGNTEAFF.